This TCR beta chain was captured by sequencing in a study of T cells in Graves' hyperthyroidism and ophthalmopathy. Study-level points and caveats: The model's output predicted ophthalmopathy at a median of approximately 6.5 months prior to onset. Peripheral blood also featured most of the thyroid clonotypes expanded above 0.001.

This CDR3 has 15 amino acids. J was trimmed by 4 bases and V by 0 bases; bases with no gene match: 2. Per germline, CDR1 SGHRS and CDR2 YFSETQ. Not enrolled were patients with uncontrolled infection, other autoimmune disease, pregnancy or lactation. Regions amplified from RNA transcripts were the TCR beta CDR3 regions. A first-round RT-PCR of the TCR CDR3 used the HTBI primer set. TCRdb recomputed calls from the multiplex PCR reads with MiXCR, one row per CDR3 protein. The sample includes hundreds of thousands of distinct CDR3 sequences, roughly 17% of them seen just once. This clonotype was counted a few times. Its specificity is unknown.

This clonotype was obtained from a woman aged 18 to 35 with Graves' ophthalmopathy. The sequencing sample was made of blood. The chain joins TRBV5-1 to TRBJ2-7; 12 bases are a match to TRBD2. DNA of the CDR3: TGCGCCAGCAGCTTGGGACTAGCGGGAGAGTACGAGCAGTACTTC. This encodes CASSLGLAGEYEQYF.